This T cell receptor (beta chain) was sequenced for a study of T cells in women clearing cervical HPV infection. Clones were read by immunoSEQ multiplex PCR, and TCRdb kept only the in-frame ones, dropping some. The sample includes fewer than 35,000 clones. In regard to this clone: Read data end 3 residues before the CDR3 end; the end is taken from the germline J gene. Other nucleotide sequences from this sample produce the same CDR3.

V gave up 1 base and J gave up 4 bases, with 9 bases separating them. Germline V gives CDR1 SGHRS, CDR2 YFSETQ. The CDR3 is made up of 14 amino acids. The source material was blood buffy coat. This receptor was obtained from a woman aged 18 to 75 with a cervical HPV16 infection that either progressed to CIN3+ or cleared (not recorded which). The chain is built from TRBV5-1 and TRBJ2-1; a possible D gene is TRBD1 (5 bases). The covered CDR3 bases are TGCGCCAGCAGCTTGCGGCAGGGTTACAATGAG. Its protein is CASSLRQGYNE. From start to end, the CDR3 is CASSLRQGYNEQFF.